The 13 T cell receptor beta chains below were found in one sample sequenced in a study of blood T cell repertoires in COVID-19. TCRdb keeps only in-frame clones here, not all; method: immunoSEQ multiplex PCR. The table has approximately 52,000 clones, more than 85% seen once. Sequencing was carried out using peripheral blood. The receptor set was obtained from a human donor with active COVID-19. The donor label of this sample is uncertain.

This clone was seen once. V and J are TRBV10-1 and TRBJ2-2; maybe TRBD1 (5 bases). V lost 3 bases, J lost 5 bases, and 16 bases lay in between. Germline CDR1 is WNHNN and CDR2 is SYGVQD (reference sequence). The CDR3 sequence is 16 residues long. CDR3 DNA sequence: TGCGCCAGCAGTGAAGGGGCTGGCGCGTGGACCGGGGAGCTGTTTTTT. Amino acids: CASSEGAGAWTGELFF.

The chain uses TRBV5-1 and TRBJ2-3; 9 bases agree with TRBD2. Germline values: CDR1 SGHRS, CDR2 YFSETQ. The CDR3 contains 17 residues. V was pared by 0 bases and J by 8 bases, with 13 bases of the junction left unmatched. CDR3 nucleotide sequence: TGCGCCAGCAGCTTGGTTGTCCAGCGGGGGGTTCGAGGTACGCAGTATTTT. This translates into CASSLVVQRGVRGTQYF.

V gene TRBV7-2 combines with J gene TRBJ2-5, with 9 positions matching TRBD1. The CDR3 is made up of 15 amino acids. CDR1 SGHTA and CDR2 FQGNSA come from the germline V gene. V was clipped by 3 bases and J by 5 bases; unmatched bases: 7. CDR3: CASSLDRGFEETQYF. CDR3 sequence (DNA): TGTGCCAGCAGCTTGGACAGGGGTTTCGAGGAGACCCAGTACTTC. Filled out from reference TRBV7-2 and TRBJ2-5, the complete variable domain reads GAGVSQSPSNKVTEKGKDVELRCDPISGHTALYWYRQSLGQGLEFLIYFQGNSAPDKSGLPSDRFSAERTGGSVSTLTIQRTQQEDSAVYLCASSLDRGFEETQYFGPGTRLLVL.

The CDR3: CASSSIQGAGNQPQHF. CDR3 DNA: TGTGCCAGCAGTAGCATACAGGGGGCGGGCAATCAGCCCCAGCATTTT. The chain recombines TRBV5-5 with TRBJ1-5; 9 positions agree with TRBD1. Germline CDR1 is SGHKS and CDR2 is YYEKEE (reference sequence). After removal of 5 bases from V and 2 bases from J, the junction contained 8 bases not matched to a gene. The CDR3 loop spans 16 amino acids.

This chain connects TRBV12-3 or TRBV12-4 to TRBJ2-3, with D possibly TRBD2 on 6 matching bases. This CDR3 contains 13 residues. Trimming removed 9 bases from V and 3 bases from J, with 13 bases in between. CDR3 nucleotide sequence: TGTGCCAGTCGTGGAGGGTGGACAGATACGCAGTATTTT. Translated: CASRGGWTDTQYF.

This clone has just one count. The rearrangement uses TRBV5-6 and TRBJ1-1; D unclear. The germline V gene has CDR1 SGHDT and CDR2 YYEEEE. Trimming took off 0 bases at V and 1 base at J, with 10 bases between the two ends. The CDR3 covers 15 residues. The CDR3 loop reads CASSLVRAANTEAFF. CDR3 nucleotides: TGTGCCAGCAGCTTGGTACGCGCGGCGAACACTGAAGCTTTCTTT.

CDR3 residues: CASSQVGGRPGANEQFF. In DNA form, the CDR3 reads TGTGCCAGCAGCCAAGTGGGTGGGAGGCCTGGAGCTAATGAGCAGTTCTTC. This chain joins TRBV4-2 and TRBJ2-1, with D possibly being TRBD2 (6 bases). The germline V gene has CDR1 LGHNA and CDR2 YNFKEQ. There are 17 residues in the CDR3. V was clipped by 1 base and J by 7 bases, with 20 bases between them.

V and J are TRBV18 and TRBJ1-1; TRBD1 is a possible D gene (6 bases). This CDR3 comprises 14 residues. Per germline, CDR1 KGHSH and CDR2 LQKENI. Trimming cost V 4 bases and J 5 bases, with 14 bases left between them. The CDR3 nucleotides read TGTGCCAGCTCACTTAACAGGGCGTTGACTGAAGCTTTCTTT. It yields the protein CASSLNRALTEAFF. The complete variable domain, with remaining parts taken from reference TRBV18 and TRBJ1-1, reads NAGVMQNPRHLVRRRGQEARLRCSPMKGHSHVYWYRQLPEEGLKFMVYLQKENIIDESGMPKERFSAEFPKEGPSILRIQQVVRGDSAAYFCASSLNRALTEAFFGQGTRLTVV.

This clone was picked up a small number of times. The V and J genes are TRBV7-3 and TRBJ2-2, with D maybe TRBD2 (6 bases). The CDR3 length is 12 residues. V was trimmed by 3 bases and J by 13 bases, leaving 12 bases between them. The V gene's germline CDR1 is SGHTA and CDR2 FQGTGA. CDR3 residues: CASSFQRGMLFF. The CDR3 DNA follows: TGTGCCAGCAGCTTCCAACGGGGGATGCTGTTTTTT. Together with reference TRBV7-3 and TRBJ2-2, the CDR3 gives the full variable domain: GAGVSQTPSNKVTEKGKYVELRCDPISGHTALYWYRQSLGQGPEFLIYFQGTGAADDSGLPNDRFFAVRPEGSVSTLKIQRTERGDSAVYLCASSFQRGMLFFGEGSRLTVL.

This rearrangement joins TRBV3-1 (or the pseudogene TRBV3-2) to TRBJ1-1; 8 bases match TRBD1. V lost 4 bases and J lost 7; bases outside the gene matches: 11. This CDR3 region has 15 residues. Germline V gene data show CDR1 as LGHDT and CDR2 as YNNKEL (reference sequence). CDR3 protein: CASSLGQGPYIEAFF. The CDR3 DNA reads TGTGCCAGCAGCCTCGGACAGGGACCATATATTGAAGCTTTCTTT.

The rearrangement joins TRBV6-5 to TRBJ2-3; TRBD2 agrees at 10 bases. CDR3 length: 15 residues. Unmatched junction bases numbered 2, after V lost 4 bases and J lost 1 base. CDR1 is MNHEY, CDR2 SVGAGI, per germline. The DNA of the CDR3 is TGTGCCAGCAGTTCCGGGACTAGCGGCACAGATACGCAGTATTTT. Translating it yields CASSSGTSGTDTQYF.

The rearrangement links TRBV28 to TRBJ2-1, with D possibly TRBD2 on 6 matching bases. With 2 bases removed from V and 3 bases from J, the gap between germline ends came to 14 bases. Germline V gives CDR1 MDHEN, CDR2 SYDVKM. The CDR3 contains 16 residues. The CDR3 DNA reads as TGTGCCAGCAGTTTAGGGACGGGGGACCTCTACAATGAGCAGTTCTTC. Translating gives CASSLGTGDLYNEQFF.

This chain links TRBV28 with TRBJ1-2; 12 nucleotides line up with TRBD1. V was clipped by 5 bases and J by 1 base; unmatched bases: 11. Germline lookup yields CDR1 MDHEN and CDR2 SYDVKM. This CDR3 has 18 residues. The CDR3 sequence: CASSPLPRDRGRNYGYTF. In nucleotides, the CDR3 is TGTGCCAGCAGTCCTTTACCAAGGGACAGGGGGCGTAACTATGGCTACACCTTC.